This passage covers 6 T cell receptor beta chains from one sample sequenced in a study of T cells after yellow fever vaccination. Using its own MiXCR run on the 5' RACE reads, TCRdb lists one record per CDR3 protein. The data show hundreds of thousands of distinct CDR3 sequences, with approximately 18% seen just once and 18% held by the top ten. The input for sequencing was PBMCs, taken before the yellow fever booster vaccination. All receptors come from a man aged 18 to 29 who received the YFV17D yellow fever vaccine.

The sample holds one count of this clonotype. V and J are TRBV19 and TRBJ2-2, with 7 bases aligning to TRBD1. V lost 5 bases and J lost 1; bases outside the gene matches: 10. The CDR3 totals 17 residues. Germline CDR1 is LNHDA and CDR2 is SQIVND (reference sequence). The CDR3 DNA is TGTGCCAGTAGTCGTACAGGGGTGGCCTTGAACACCGGGGAGCTGTTTTTT. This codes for CASSRTGVALNTGELFF.

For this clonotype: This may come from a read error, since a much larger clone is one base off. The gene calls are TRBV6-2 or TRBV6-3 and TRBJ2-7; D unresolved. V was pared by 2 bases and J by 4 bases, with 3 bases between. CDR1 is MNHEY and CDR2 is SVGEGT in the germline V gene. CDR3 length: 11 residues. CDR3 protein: CASSYLYEQYF. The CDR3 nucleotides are TGTGCCAGCAGTTACCTTTACGAGCAGTACTTC.

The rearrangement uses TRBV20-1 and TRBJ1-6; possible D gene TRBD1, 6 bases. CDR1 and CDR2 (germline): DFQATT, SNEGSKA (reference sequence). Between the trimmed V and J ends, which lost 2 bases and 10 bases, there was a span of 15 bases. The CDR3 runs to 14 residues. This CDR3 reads CSARLGGSESPLHF. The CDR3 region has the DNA TGCAGTGCTAGACTGGGGGGCTCCGAATCACCCCTCCACTTT.

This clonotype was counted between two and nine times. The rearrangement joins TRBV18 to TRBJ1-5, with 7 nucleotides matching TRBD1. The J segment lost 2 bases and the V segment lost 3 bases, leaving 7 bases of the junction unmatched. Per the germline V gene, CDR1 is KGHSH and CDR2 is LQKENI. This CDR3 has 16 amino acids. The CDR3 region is CASSPRGQGGNQPQHF. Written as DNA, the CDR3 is TGTGCCAGCTCACCGAGGGGGCAGGGAGGCAATCAGCCCCAGCATTTT.

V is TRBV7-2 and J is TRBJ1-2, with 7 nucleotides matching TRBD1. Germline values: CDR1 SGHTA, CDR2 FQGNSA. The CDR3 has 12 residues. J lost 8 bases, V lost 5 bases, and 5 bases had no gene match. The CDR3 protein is CASSVDRSGYTF. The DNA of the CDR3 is TGTGCCAGCAGCGTGGACAGGTCGGGCTACACCTTC.

The CDR3 region has the DNA TGTGCCAGCAGCTTAGGCACTGCAACTAATGAAAAACTGTTTTTT. Residues: CASSLGTATNEKLFF. V usage is TRBV7-2 and J usage is TRBJ1-4; no reliable D call. V gave up 1 base and J gave up 0 bases, with 6 bases separating them. Germline V gene lookup returns CDR1 SGHTA and CDR2 FQGNSA. There are 15 residues in the CDR3.